Presented here are 12 T cell receptor beta chains from one specimen sequenced in a study of T cells after yellow fever vaccination. TCRdb redid the calling of the 5' RACE reads with MiXCR, one entry per CDR3 protein. The repertoire holds approximately 550,000 distinct CDR3 sequences, over 15% seen once, with roughly an eighth in the top ten. The sample here was PBMCs, taken 15 days after the yellow fever booster vaccination. The source is a man in his thirties or forties who received the YFV17D yellow fever vaccine.

The rearrangement joins TRBV30 to TRBJ1-2, with D tentatively TRBD1 (6 bases). This CDR3 region has 13 residues. Germline V gives CDR1 GTSNPN, CDR2 SVGIG (reference sequence). Between the trimmed V and J ends, which lost 0 bases and 8 bases, there was a span of 13 bases. CDR3 sequence: CAWSVTGSGGYTF. As DNA, the CDR3 is TGTGCCTGGAGTGTAACAGGGTCCGGGGGCTACACCTTC.

This clonotype showed up just a few times. The chain uses TRBV20-1 and TRBJ2-2; the match to TRBD2 covers 10 bases. Germline V gene data show CDR1 as DFQATT and CDR2 as SNEGSKA (reference sequence). The CDR3 spans 17 residues. V lost 6 bases to trimming and J lost 2 bases; unmatched junction nucleotides: 12. This CDR3 reads CSASIDRLAGNTGELFF. The CDR3 DNA reads as TGCAGTGCGTCAATCGACCGACTAGCGGGCAACACCGGGGAGCTGTTTTTT.

This clonotype was counted only a few times. This chain connects TRBV12-3 or TRBV12-4 to TRBJ2-4; D may be TRBD2 (6 bases). The V gene lost 5 bases and the J gene lost 7 bases, with 18 bases spanning the gap. CDR3 length equals 15 residues. Here the CDR3 DNA reads TGTGCCAGCAGTCCGGGACTTGGGATTTCCAACATTCAGTACTTC. Its translation is CASSPGLGISNIQYF.

This clonotype has more than one count but fewer than ten. The chain couples TRBV20-1 to TRBJ2-7; 8 nucleotides agree with TRBD2. In germline, CDR1 is DFQATT, CDR2 SNEGSKA (reference sequence). There are 13 residues in the CDR3. The trim removed 6 bases at V and 7 bases at J, leaving 11 bases unmatched. CDR3 in amino acids: CSAIAGRVGEQYF. CDR3 DNA: TGCAGTGCCATAGCGGGACGAGTGGGGGAGCAGTACTTC.

Only a few counts were recorded for this clonotype. The DNA for the CDR3 is TGTGCCAGCAGTAGGGTTAAAGAGACCCAGTACTTC. It is translated as CASSRVKETQYF. The V and J genes are TRBV6-2 or TRBV6-3 and TRBJ2-5; no reliable D call. Germline V gene lookup returns CDR1 MNHEY and CDR2 SVGEGT. V lost 5 bases and J 3 bases, leaving 7 bases between the germline ends. The CDR3 sequence is 12 residues long.

A few counts support this clonotype. V and J are TRBV5-1 and TRBJ2-7; 11 nucleotides agree with TRBD1. The CDR3 runs 15 residues. Germline CDR1 SGHRS, CDR2 YFSETQ. V shed 2 bases and J 2 bases; nucleotides not matched to a gene: 3. CDR3 region: CASSLGTGGTYEQYF. CDR3 sequence (DNA): TGCGCCAGCAGCTTAGGGACAGGGGGAACCTACGAGCAGTACTTC.

The sample holds a few counts of this clonotype. CDR3 region: CASTSGAEETQYF. As DNA, the CDR3 is TGTGCCAGCACCTCTGGTGCCGAAGAGACCCAGTACTTC. V usage is TRBV18 and J usage is TRBJ2-5; no reliable D call. V lost 8 bases, J lost 3 bases, and 13 bases lay in between. This CDR3 contains 13 residues. The V gene's germline CDR1 is KGHSH and CDR2 LQKENI.

This rearrangement joins TRBV20-1 to TRBJ2-1, with 9 bases lining up with TRBD2. The length of the CDR3 is 15 residues. CDR1 and CDR2 (germline): DFQATT, SNEGSKA (reference sequence). V lost 3 bases to trimming and J lost 0 bases; unmatched junction nucleotides: 3. The CDR3 sequence: CSARALAGSYNEQFF. Written as DNA, the CDR3 is TGCAGTGCTAGGGCACTAGCGGGCTCCTACAATGAGCAGTTCTTC.

The rearrangement links TRBV5-1 to TRBJ2-7; D is ambiguous. The CDR3 sequence is 12 residues long. CDR1 is SGHRS and CDR2 is YFSETQ in the germline V gene. V was cut by 4 bases and J by 10 bases, with 15 bases left in between. The CDR3, as DNA: TGCGCCAGCAGCCGTGACCGCCTCGATCAGTACTTC. It yields the protein CASSRDRLDQYF.

The rearrangement joins TRBV27 to TRBJ2-2; 8 nucleotides agree with TRBD1. CDR3 size: 15 residues. Per germline, CDR1 MNHEY and CDR2 SMNVEV (reference sequence). The V and J ends lost 4 bases and 6 bases, in that order; junction bases with no gene match: 7. The CDR3 region has the DNA TGTGCCAGCAGTTCGGACAGGGTGATCGCCGGGGAGCTGTTTTTT. It translates to CASSSDRVIAGELFF.

The chain employs TRBV12-3 or TRBV12-4 and TRBJ2-5; D could derive from TRBD1 or TRBD2 (5 bases each). V was pared by 8 bases and J by 4 bases, with 26 bases between. CDR3 length: 17 residues. In DNA, the CDR3 is TGTGCCAGCCGCAATAACCCCGGGGCGACAGACCGAGAGACCCAGTACTTC. It yields the protein CASRNNPGATDRETQYF.

This clonotype was observed a handful of times. V and J are TRBV20-1 and TRBJ2-7; the D is unclear. CDR3 length equals 11 residues. V lost 3 bases and J lost 4, with 7 bases in between. The germline gives CDR1 DFQATT, CDR2 SNEGSKA (reference sequence). The CDR3 coding sequence is TGCAGTGCTAGCTCGAAGTACGAGCAGTACTTC. Its translation is CSASSKYEQYF.